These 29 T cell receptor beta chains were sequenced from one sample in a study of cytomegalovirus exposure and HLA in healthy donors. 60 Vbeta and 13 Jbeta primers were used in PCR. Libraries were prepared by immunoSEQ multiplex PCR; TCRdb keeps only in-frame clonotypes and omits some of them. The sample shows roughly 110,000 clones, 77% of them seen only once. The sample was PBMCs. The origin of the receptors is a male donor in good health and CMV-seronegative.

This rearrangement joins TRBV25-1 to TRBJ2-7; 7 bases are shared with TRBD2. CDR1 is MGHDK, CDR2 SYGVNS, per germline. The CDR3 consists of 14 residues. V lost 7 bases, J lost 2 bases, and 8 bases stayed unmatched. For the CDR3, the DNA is TGTGCCAGCACTCAGGGAGGGGCAACCTACGAGCAGTACTTC. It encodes CASTQGGATYEQYF.

The CDR3 sequence is CASSPGTSGRGETQYF. The DNA of the CDR3 is TGCGCCAGCAGCCCAGGGACTAGCGGGAGAGGCGAGACCCAGTACTTC. This sequence joins TRBV5-1 and TRBJ2-5; 14 bases match TRBD2. Looked up from germline, CDR1 is SGHRS and CDR2 is YFSETQ. This CDR3 contains 16 residues. Germline trimming cut 4 bases from V and 5 bases from J; bases unmatched to any gene: 7. Complete variable domain (other parts from reference TRBV5-1 and TRBJ2-5): KAGVTQTPRYLIKTRGQQVTLSCSPISGHRSVSWYQQTPGQGLQFLFEYFSETQRNKGNFPGRFSGRQFSNSRSEMNVSTLELGDSALYLCASSPGTSGRGETQYFGPGTRLLVL.

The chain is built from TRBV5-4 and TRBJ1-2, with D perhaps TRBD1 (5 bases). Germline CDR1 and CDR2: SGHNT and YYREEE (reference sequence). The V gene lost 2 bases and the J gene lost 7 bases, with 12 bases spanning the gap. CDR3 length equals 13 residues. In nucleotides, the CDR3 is TGTGCCAGCAGCTTAAGGGGAGGCGGTGGCTACACCTTC. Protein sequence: CASSLRGGGGYTF.

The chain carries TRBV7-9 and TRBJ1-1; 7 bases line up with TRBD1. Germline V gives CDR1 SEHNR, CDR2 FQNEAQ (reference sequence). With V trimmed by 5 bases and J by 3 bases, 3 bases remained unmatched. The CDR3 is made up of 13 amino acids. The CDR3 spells CASSPGQHTEAFF. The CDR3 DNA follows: TGTGCCAGCAGCCCGGGACAGCACACTGAAGCTTTCTTT.

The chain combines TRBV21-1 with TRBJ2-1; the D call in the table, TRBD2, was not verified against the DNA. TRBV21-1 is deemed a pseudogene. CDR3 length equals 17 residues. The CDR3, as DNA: TGTGCCAGCAGCAAAGATGAGACTCCAACGGAGGGGAATGAGCAGTTCTTC. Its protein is CASSKDETPTEGNEQFF.

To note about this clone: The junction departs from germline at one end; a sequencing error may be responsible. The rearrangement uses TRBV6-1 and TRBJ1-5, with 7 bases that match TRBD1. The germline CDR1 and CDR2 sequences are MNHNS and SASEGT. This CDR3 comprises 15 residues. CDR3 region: CATSEDRSYHQPQHF. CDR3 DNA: TGTGCCACCAGTGAGGACAGGTCCTATCATCAGCCCCAGCATTTT.

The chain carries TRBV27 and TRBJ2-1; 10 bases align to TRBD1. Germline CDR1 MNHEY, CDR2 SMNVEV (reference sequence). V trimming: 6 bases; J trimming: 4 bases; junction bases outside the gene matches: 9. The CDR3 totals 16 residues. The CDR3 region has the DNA TGTGCCAGCAGGTCCCGAGACAGGGGGCTGTACAATGAGCAGTTCTTC. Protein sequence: CASRSRDRGLYNEQFF.

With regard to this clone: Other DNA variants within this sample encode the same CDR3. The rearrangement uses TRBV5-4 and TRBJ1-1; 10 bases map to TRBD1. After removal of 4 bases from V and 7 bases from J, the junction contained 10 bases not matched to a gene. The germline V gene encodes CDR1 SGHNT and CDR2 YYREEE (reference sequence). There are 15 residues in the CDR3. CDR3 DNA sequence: TGTGCCAGCAGCCGGACGGGACAGGGGACGAATGAAGCTTTCTTT. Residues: CASSRTGQGTNEAFF.

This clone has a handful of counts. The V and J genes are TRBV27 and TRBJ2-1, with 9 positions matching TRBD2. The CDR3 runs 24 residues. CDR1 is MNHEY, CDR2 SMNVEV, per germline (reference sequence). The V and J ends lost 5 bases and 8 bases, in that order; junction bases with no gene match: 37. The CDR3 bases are TGTGCCAGCAGTCTCCAAACGGGACGGCCATTTGTGGCGGGAGGGCCATCATCGGCCCATGAGCAGTTCTTC. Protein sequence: CASSLQTGRPFVAGGPSSAHEQFF.

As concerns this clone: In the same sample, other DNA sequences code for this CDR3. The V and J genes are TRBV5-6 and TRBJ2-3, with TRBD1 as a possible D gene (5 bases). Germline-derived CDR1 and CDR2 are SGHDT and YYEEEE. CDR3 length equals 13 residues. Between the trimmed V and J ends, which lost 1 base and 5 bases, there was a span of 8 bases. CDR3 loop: CASSLKGVDTQYF. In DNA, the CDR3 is TGTGCCAGCAGCTTGAAAGGGGTAGATACGCAGTATTTT. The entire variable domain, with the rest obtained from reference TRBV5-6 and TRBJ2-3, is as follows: DAGVTQSPTHLIKTRGQQVTLRCSPKSGHDTVSWYQQALGQGPQFIFQYYEEEERQRGNFPDRFSGHQFPNYSSELNVNALLLGDSALYLCASSLKGVDTQYFGPGTRLTVL.

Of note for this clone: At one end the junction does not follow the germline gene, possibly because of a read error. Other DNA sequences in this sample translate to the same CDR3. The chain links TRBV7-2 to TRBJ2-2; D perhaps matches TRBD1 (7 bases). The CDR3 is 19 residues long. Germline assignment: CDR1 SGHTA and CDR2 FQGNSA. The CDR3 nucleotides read TGTGCCAGCAGCAAGGGGGCGGCGGGACCGGAGAGTAACACCGGGGAGCTATTTTTT. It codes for CASSKGAAGPESNTGELFF. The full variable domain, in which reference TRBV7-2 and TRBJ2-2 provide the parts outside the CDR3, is GAGVSQSPSNKVTEKGKDVELRCDPISGHTALYWYRQSLGQGLEFLIYFQGNSAPDKSGLPSDRFSAERTGGSVSTLTIQRTQQEDSAVYLCASSKGAAGPESNTGELFFGEGSRLTVL.

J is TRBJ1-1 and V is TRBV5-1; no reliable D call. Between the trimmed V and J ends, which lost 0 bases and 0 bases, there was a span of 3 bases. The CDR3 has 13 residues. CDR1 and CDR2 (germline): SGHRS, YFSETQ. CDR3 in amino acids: CASSLDLNTEAFF. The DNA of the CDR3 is TGCGCCAGCAGCTTGGACTTGAACACTGAAGCTTTCTTT. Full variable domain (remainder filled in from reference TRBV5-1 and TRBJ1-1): KAGVTQTPRYLIKTRGQQVTLSCSPISGHRSVSWYQQTPGQGLQFLFEYFSETQRNKGNFPGRFSGRQFSNSRSEMNVSTLELGDSALYLCASSLDLNTEAFFGQGTRLTVV.

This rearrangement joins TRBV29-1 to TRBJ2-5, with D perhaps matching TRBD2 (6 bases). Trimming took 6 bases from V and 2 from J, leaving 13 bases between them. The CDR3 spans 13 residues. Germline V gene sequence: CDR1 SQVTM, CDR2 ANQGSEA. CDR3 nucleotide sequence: TGCAGCGTAAGTGTAGCGGTACAAGAGACCCAGTACTTC. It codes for CSVSVAVQETQYF.

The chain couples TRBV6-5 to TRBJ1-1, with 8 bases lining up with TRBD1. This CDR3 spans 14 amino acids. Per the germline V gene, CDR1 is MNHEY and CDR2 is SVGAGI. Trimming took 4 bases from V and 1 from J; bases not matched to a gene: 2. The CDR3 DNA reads TGTGCCAGCAGTTCGGGACAGGCGAACACTGAAGCTTTCTTT. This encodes CASSSGQANTEAFF.

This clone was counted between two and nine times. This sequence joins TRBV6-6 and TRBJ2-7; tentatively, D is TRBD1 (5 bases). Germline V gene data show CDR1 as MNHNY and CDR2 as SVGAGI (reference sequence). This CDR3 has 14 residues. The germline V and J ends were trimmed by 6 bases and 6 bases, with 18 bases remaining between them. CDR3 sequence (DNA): TGTGCCAGCAGCCCACCCCCCAGGGCGGCCGAGCAGTACTTC. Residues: CASSPPPRAAEQYF.

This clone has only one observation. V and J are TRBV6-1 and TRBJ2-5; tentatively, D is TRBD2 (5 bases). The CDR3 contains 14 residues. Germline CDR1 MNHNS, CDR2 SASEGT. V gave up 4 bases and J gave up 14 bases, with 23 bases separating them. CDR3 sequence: CASSGDLTNRASYF. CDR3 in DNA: TGTGCCAGCAGTGGCGACTTGACTAACCGGGCATCATACTTC.

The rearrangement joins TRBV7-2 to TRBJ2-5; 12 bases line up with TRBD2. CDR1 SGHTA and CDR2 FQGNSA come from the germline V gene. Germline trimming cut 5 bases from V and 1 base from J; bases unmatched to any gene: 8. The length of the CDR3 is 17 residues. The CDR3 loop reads CASSTTSGSEPQETQYF. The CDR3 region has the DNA TGTGCCAGCAGCACGACTAGCGGGAGCGAGCCCCAAGAGACCCAGTACTTC.

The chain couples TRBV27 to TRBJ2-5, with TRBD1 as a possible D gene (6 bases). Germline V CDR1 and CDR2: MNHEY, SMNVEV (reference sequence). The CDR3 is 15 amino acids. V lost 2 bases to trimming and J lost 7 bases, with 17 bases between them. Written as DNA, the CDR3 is TGTGCCAGCAGTTTAACCAACCAACTAGGGGGGACCCAGTACTTC. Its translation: CASSLTNQLGGTQYF.

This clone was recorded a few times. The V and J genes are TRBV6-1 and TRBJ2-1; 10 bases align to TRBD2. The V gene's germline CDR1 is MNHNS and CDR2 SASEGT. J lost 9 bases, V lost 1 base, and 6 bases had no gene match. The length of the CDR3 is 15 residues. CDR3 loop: CASSEEASGSAEQFF. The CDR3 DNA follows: TGTGCCAGCAGTGAAGAGGCTAGCGGGAGTGCTGAGCAGTTCTTC.

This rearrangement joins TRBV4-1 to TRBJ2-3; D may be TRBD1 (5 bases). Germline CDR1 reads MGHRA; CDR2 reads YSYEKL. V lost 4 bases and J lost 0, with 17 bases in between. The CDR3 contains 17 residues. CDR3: CASSRRVGAPSTDTQYF. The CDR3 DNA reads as TGCGCCAGCAGCCGACGTGTTGGGGCCCCTAGCACAGATACGCAGTATTTT.

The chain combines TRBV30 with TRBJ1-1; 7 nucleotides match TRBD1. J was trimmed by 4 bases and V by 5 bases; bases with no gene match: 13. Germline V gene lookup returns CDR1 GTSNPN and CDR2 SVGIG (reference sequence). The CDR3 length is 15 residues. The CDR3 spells CAWGVPMGQLTEAFF. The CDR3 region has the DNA TGTGCCTGGGGGGTTCCTATGGGACAGCTCACTGAAGCTTTCTTT.

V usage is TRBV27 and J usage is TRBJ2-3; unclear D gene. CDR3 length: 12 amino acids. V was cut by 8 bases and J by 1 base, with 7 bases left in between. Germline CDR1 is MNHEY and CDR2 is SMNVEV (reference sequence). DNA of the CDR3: TGTGCCAGCCCTGGAGGCACAGATACGCAGTATTTT. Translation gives CASPGGTDTQYF.

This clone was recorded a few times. Written as DNA, the CDR3 is TGCGCAAGCCGCCTCGGGACTATCACAGATACGCAGTATTTT. Protein sequence: CASRLGTITDTQYF. This chain uses TRBV4-1 with TRBJ2-3; 7 bases agree with TRBD2. This CDR3 region has 14 residues. In germline, CDR1 is MGHRA, CDR2 YSYEKL.

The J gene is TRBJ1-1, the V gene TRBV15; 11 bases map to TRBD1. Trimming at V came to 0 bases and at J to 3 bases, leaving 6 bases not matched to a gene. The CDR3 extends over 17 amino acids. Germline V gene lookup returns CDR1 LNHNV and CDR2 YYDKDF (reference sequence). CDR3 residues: CATSRELRTGGYTEAFF. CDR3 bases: TGTGCCACCAGCAGAGAACTACGGACAGGGGGCTACACTGAAGCTTTCTTT.

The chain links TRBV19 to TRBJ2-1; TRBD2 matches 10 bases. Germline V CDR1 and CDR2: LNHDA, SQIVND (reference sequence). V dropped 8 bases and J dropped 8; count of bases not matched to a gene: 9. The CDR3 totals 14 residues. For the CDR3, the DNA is TGTGCCAGTCCCAGGCTAGCGGGAGAGGATGAGCAGTTCTTC. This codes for CASPRLAGEDEQFF.

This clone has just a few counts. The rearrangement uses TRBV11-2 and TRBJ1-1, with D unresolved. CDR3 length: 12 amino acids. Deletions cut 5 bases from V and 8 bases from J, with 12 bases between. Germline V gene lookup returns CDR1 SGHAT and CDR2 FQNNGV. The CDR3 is CASSPGGREAFF. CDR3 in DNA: TGTGCCAGCAGCCCTGGTGGCAGGGAAGCTTTCTTT.

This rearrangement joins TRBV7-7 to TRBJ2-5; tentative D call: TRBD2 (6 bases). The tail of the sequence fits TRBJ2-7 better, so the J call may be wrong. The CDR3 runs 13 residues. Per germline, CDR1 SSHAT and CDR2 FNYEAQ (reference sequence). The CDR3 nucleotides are TGTGCCAGCAGCTTGGGGACTTCGAACGAGCAGTACTTC. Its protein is CASSLGTSNEQYF.

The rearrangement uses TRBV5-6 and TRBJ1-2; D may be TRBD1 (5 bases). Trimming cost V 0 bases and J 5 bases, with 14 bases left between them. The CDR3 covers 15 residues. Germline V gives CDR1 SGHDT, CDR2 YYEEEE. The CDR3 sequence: CASSLGPREGYGYTF. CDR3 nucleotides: TGTGCCAGCAGCTTGGGGCCCAGGGAGGGATATGGCTACACCTTC. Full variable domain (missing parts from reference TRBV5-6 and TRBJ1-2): DAGVTQSPTHLIKTRGQQVTLRCSPKSGHDTVSWYQQALGQGPQFIFQYYEEEERQRGNFPDRFSGHQFPNYSSELNVNALLLGDSALYLCASSLGPREGYGYTFGSGTRLTVV.

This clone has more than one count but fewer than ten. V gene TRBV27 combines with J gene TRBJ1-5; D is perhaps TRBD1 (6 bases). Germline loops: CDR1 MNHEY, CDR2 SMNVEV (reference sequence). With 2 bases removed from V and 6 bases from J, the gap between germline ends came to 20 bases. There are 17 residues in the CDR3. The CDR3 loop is CASSLHTGGGRIQPQHF. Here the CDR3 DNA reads TGTGCCAGCAGTTTACATACTGGCGGGGGGCGGATTCAGCCCCAGCATTTT.